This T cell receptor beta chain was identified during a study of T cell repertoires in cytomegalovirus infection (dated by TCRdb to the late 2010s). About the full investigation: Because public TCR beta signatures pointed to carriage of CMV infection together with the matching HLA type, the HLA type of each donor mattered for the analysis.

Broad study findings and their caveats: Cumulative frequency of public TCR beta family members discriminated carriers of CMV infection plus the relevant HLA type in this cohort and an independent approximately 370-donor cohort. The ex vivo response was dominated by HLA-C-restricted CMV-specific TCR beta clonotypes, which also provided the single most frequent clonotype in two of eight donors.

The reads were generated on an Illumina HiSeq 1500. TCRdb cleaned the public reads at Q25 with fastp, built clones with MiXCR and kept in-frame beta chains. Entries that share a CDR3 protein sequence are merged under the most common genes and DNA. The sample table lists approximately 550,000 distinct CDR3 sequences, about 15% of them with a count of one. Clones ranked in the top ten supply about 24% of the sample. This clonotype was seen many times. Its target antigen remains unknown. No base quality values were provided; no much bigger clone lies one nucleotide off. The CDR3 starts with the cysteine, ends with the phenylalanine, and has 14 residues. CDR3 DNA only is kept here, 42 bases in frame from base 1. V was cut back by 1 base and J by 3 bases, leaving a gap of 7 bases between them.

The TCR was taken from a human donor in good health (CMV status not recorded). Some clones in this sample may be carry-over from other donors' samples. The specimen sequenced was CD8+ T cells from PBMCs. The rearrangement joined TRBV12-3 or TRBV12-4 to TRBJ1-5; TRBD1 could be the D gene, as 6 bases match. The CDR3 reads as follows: CASSLGQVNQPQHF. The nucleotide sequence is TGTGCCAGCAGTTTAGGACAGGTCAATCAGCCCCAGCATTTT.